The text below deals with one T cell receptor (beta chain). This specimen belongs to a study of STAT5B mutations in CD4+ large granular lymphocyte leukemia. Data came from immunoSEQ multiplex PCR; TCRdb stores just in-frame clones and leaves some out. The data contain about 25,000 clones, approximately 80% of them singletons. CDR1 is SGHDN and CDR2 is FVKESK in the germline V gene. Trimming took off 1 base at V and 7 bases at J, with 13 bases between the two ends. CDR3 size: 14 residues. This rearrangement joins TRBV14 to TRBJ1-1; tentatively, D is TRBD1 (5 bases). This clonotype was sampled from a human donor in good health. The sequencing input was CD4+ T cells from blood buffy coats. In DNA, the CDR3 is TGTGCCAGCAGCCAAGGGCGGGGGTTTAGTGAAGCTTTCTTT. Its translation is CASSQGRGFSEAFF.